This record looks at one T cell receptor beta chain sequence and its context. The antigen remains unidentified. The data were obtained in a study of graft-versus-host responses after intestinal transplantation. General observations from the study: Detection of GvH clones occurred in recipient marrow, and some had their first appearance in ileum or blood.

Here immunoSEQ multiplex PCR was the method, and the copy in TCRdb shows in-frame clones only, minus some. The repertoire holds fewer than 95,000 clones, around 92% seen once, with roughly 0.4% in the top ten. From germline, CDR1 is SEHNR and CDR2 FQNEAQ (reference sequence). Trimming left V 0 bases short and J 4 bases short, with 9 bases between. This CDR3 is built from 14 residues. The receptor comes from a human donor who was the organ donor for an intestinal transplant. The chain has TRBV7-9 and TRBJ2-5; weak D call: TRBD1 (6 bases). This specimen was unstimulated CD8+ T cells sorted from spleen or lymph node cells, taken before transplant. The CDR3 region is CASSLALQGETQYF. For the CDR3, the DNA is TGTGCCAGCAGCTTAGCTTTACAGGGAGAGACCCAGTACTTC. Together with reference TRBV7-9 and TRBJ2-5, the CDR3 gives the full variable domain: DTGVSQNPRHKITKRGQNVTFRCDPISEHNRLYWYRQTLGQGPEFLTYFQNEAQLEKSRLLSDRFSAERPKGSFSTLEIQRTEQGDSAMYLCASSLALQGETQYFGPGTRLLVL.